The 4 T cell receptor beta chains below all came from one sample that was sequenced in a study of T cells after yellow fever vaccination. Each CDR3 protein is one row after TCRdb ran MiXCR on the 5' RACE reads. Among some 390,000 distinct CDR3 sequences listed, approximately 5.7% were seen once. Sequences were derived from PBMCs, sampled 5 days after the yellow fever booster vaccination. These receptors all stem from a man aged 25-40 years who received the YFV17D yellow fever vaccine.

This clonotype was counted many times. V gene TRBV20-1 combines with J gene TRBJ2-6; no clear D. V was pared by 3 bases and J by 4 bases, with 10 bases between. The CDR3 extends over 14 amino acids. From germline, CDR1 is DFQATT and CDR2 SNEGSKA (reference sequence). The CDR3 coding sequence is TGCAGTGCTAGGGGATTCTGGGGGGCCAACGTCCTGACTTTC. Its protein product is CSARGFWGANVLTF.

This clonotype has ten or more counts. The chain employs TRBV5-1 and TRBJ2-7; 8 bases align to TRBD1. CDR1 SGHRS and CDR2 YFSETQ come from the germline V gene. The V gene end was trimmed by 6 bases and the J gene end by 4 bases; junction bases not matched to a gene: 12. There are 15 residues in the CDR3. The CDR3 coding sequence is TGCGCCAGCACCGCTGGGCGACAGGGGTGGTACGAGCAGTACTTC. It encodes CASTAGRQGWYEQYF.

This clonotype appeared many times. This sequence joins TRBV4-2 and TRBJ2-1; D might be TRBD2 (6 bases). There are 14 residues in the CDR3. V was cut by 0 bases and J by 7 bases, with 10 bases left in between. Germline V gene data show CDR1 as LGHNA and CDR2 as YNFKEQ. In DNA, the CDR3 is TGTGCCAGCAGCCAAGAACGGGAGCGGAATGAGCAGTTCTTC. Amino acids: CASSQERERNEQFF.

The sample holds a few counts of this clonotype. This rearrangement joins TRBV6-1 to TRBJ2-7; 7 bases are shared with TRBD2. The CDR3 is 16 residues long. CDR1 and CDR2 (germline): MNHNS, SASEGT. The trim removed 7 bases at V and 5 bases at J, leaving 17 bases unmatched. CDR3 DNA sequence: TGTGCCAGCAAGCCATCCGGGGGAGCGGGAAAGGACGAGCAGTACTTC. This sequence encodes CASKPSGGAGKDEQYF.